Here is one TCR beta chain with its context. This same CDR3 is encoded by further DNA sequences in the sample. The data belong to a study of shared clonotypes between healthy human individuals. On the study more broadly: For every donor, three CD4 naive, three CD4 memory, two CD8 naive and one CD8 memory plates were used.

Data came from immunoSEQ multiplex PCR; TCRdb stores just in-frame clones and leaves some out. The sample has some 980,000 clones, about 80% seen once. What was sequenced was memory CD4+ T cells sorted from blood. The subset was: CD45RA-negative fraction. The clonotype comes from a man aged 18 to 30 in good health.

The CDR3 sequence is CASSRGQGYGYTF. Here the CDR3 DNA reads TGTGCCAGCAGCCGAGGACAGGGCTATGGCTACACCTTC. This chain links TRBV14 with TRBJ1-2; TRBD1 agrees at 8 bases. CDR3 size: 13 residues. CDR1 and CDR2 (germline): SGHDN, FVKESK. After removal of 4 bases from V and 4 bases from J, the junction contained 2 bases not matched to a gene.